The source of this T cell receptor (beta chain) is a study of cytomegalovirus exposure and HLA in healthy donors. Use of 60 Vbeta and 13 Jbeta primers characterized the PCR. The method was immunoSEQ multiplex PCR; TCRdb's version includes in-frame clones alone and lacks a portion of them. The data contain hundreds of thousands of clones, around four fifths of them seen just once; the ten biggest clones take up 0.58%. Germline loops: CDR1 MGHRA, CDR2 YSYEKL. J lost 4 bases, V lost 1 base, and 7 bases had no gene match. This CDR3 is 16 amino acids long. This receptor was taken from a woman aged 40 to 50 in good health and CMV-seronegative. The sample consisted of PBMCs. The chain recombines TRBV4-1 with TRBJ2-1, with 7 bases identical to TRBD1. CDR3: CASSQVGRGLYNEQFF. The DNA for the CDR3 is TGCGCCAGCAGCCAAGTAGGCAGGGGGTTGTACAATGAGCAGTTCTTC.